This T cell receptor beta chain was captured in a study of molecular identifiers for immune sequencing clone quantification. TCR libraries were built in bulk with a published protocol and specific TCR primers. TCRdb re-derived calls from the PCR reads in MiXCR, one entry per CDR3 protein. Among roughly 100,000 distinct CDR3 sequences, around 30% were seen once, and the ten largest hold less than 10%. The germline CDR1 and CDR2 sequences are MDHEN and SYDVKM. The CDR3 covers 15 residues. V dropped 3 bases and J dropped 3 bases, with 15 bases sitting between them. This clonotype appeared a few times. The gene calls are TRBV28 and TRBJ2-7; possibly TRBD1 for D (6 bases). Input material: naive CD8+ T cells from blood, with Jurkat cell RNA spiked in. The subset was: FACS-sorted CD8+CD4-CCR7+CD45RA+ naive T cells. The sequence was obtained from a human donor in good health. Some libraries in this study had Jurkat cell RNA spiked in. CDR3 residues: CASSLDSFYVYEQYF. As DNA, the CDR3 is TGTGCCAGCAGTTTGGACAGTTTCTACGTCTACGAGCAGTACTTC.